This TCR beta chain came from a study of blood T cell repertoires in COVID-19. Study-level information: Collection of acute and convalescent COVID-19 samples took place in the United States, Italy and Spain. The analysed material was cDNA or gDNA that came from T cells, B-cell-depleted T cells, or PBMCs.

Participants were aged roughly 18 to 95 years, lived in under 25 US areas, and enrolled virtually. About this clone: Other DNA sequences of this sample code for an identical CDR3.

As processed by the authors: Amplification with reference gene primers provided the estimates of nucleated cell counts. The table came from immunoSEQ multiplex PCR; TCRdb's copy has only in-frame clones and leaves some out. V and J calls plus clone size are reproduced from that table; the DNA served to infer D and trimming. The repertoire holds roughly 220,000 clones, with around 85% as singletons. Germline V gene sequence: CDR1 LGHDT, CDR2 YNNKEL (reference sequence). The V gene lost 4 bases and the J gene lost 0 bases, with 4 bases spanning the gap. CDR3 length equals 13 residues. The TCR originated in a woman aged 35 to 49 with acute COVID-19. This chain connects TRBV3-1 (or the pseudogene TRBV3-2) to TRBJ1-3; no reliable D call. Sequencing was carried out using PBMCs or T cells enriched from blood (not recorded which). The DNA for the CDR3 is TGTGCCAGCAGCCCGAGCTCTGGAAACACCATATATTTT. This encodes CASSPSSGNTIYF.